The clone carrying this T cell receptor (beta chain) was recorded a few times. V lost 5 bases and J 6 bases, leaving 8 bases between the germline ends. The germline CDR1 and CDR2 sequences are SGHTA and FQGTGA. CDR3 length equals 12 residues. This entry belongs to a study of cytomegalovirus exposure and HLA in healthy donors. Clones were read by immunoSEQ multiplex PCR, and TCRdb kept only the in-frame ones, dropping some. The sample shows around 200,000 clones, 84% of them seen only once. Input material: PBMCs. The receptor's source is a woman aged 18-35 years in good health and CMV-seropositive. This chain connects TRBV7-3 to TRBJ2-1; maybe TRBD2 (5 bases). Here the CDR3 reads CASSREGNEQFF. The CDR3 DNA follows: TGTGCCAGCAGCCGAGAGGGCAATGAGCAGTTCTTC.